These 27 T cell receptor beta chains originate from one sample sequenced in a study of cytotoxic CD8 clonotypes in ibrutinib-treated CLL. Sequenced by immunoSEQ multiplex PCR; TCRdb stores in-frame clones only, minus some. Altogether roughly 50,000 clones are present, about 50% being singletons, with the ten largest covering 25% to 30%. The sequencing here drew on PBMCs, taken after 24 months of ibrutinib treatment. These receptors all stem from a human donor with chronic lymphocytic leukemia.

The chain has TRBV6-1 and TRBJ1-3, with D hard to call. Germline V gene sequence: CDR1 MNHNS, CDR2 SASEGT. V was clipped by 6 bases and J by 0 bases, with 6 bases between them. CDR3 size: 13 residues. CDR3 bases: TGTGCCAGCAGCGCTAGCTCTGGAAACACCATATATTTT. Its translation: CASSASSGNTIYF.

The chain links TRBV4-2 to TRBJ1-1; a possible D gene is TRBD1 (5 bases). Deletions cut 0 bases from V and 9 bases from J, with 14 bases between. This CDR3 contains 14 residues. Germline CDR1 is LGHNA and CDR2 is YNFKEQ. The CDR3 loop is CASSQDWAGKKAFF. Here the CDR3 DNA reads TGTGCCAGCAGCCAAGATTGGGCAGGGAAGAAAGCTTTCTTT.

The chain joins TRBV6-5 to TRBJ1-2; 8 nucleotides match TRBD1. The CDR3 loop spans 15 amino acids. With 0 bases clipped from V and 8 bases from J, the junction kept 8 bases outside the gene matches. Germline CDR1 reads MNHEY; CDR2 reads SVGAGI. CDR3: CASSYSDRGGKGYTF. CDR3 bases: TGTGCCAGCAGTTACTCTGACAGGGGAGGAAAAGGCTACACCTTC.

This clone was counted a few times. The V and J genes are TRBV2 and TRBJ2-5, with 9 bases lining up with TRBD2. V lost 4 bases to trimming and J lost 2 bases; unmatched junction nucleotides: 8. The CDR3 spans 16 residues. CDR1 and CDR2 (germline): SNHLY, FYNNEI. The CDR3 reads CASSGGSGGLQETQYF. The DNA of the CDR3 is TGTGCCAGCAGTGGGGGGAGCGGGGGGCTTCAAGAGACCCAGTACTTC.

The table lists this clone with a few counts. DNA for the CDR3: TGCGCCAGTGGGTTGAGGCCCAACGAGCAGTACTTC. As protein: CASGLRPNEQYF. This chain joins TRBV5-1 and TRBJ2-7; D gene unclear. The V end lost 8 bases, the J end lost 5 bases, and 14 bases lay between the germline ends. Germline loops: CDR1 SGHRS, CDR2 YFSETQ. The CDR3 has 12 residues.

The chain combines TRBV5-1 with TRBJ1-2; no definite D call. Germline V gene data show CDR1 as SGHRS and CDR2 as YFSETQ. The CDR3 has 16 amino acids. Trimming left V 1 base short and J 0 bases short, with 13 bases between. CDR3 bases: TGCGCCAGCAGCTTGAGTCCCCTCTTGGCTAACTATGGCTACACCTTC. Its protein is CASSLSPLLANYGYTF.

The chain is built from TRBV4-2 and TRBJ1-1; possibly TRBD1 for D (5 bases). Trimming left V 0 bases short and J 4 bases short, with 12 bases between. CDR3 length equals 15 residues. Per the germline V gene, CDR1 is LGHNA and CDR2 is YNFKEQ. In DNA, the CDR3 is TGTGCCAGCAGCCAAGACAGGGATCAGAGCACTGAAGCTTTCTTT. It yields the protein CASSQDRDQSTEAFF.

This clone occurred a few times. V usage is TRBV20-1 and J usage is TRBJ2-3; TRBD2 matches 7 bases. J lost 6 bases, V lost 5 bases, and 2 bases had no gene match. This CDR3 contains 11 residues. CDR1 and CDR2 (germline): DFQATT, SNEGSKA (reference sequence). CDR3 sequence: CSAQLADTQYF. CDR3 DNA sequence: TGCAGTGCTCAACTAGCGGATACGCAGTATTTT.

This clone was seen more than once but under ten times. The CDR3 sequence is CASSQAGTLGKLFF. The CDR3, as DNA: TGTGCCAGCAGCCAGGCAGGGACGCTTGGAAAACTGTTTTTT. This chain uses TRBV4-2 with TRBJ1-4; maybe TRBD1 (5 bases). V was clipped by 3 bases and J by 10 bases, with 15 bases between them. There are 14 residues in the CDR3. The V gene's germline CDR1 is LGHNA and CDR2 YNFKEQ.

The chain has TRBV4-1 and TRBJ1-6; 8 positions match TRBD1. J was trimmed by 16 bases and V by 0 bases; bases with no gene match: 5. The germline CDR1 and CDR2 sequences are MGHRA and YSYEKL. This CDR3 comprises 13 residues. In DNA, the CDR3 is TGCGCCAGCAGCCAAGAGATGGACAGGGCTCTCCACTTT. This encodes CASSQEMDRALHF.

The CDR3 DNA reads TGCGCCAGCAGCTGGGGGATTGTATCTGGCGGGGCTCAAGAGACCCAGTACTTC. Its translation: CASSWGIVSGGAQETQYF. This chain links TRBV5-1 with TRBJ2-5; D is possibly TRBD2 (6 bases). Germline V gene lookup returns CDR1 SGHRS and CDR2 YFSETQ. The V gene lost 3 bases and the J gene lost 2 bases, with 23 bases spanning the gap. This CDR3 comprises 18 residues.

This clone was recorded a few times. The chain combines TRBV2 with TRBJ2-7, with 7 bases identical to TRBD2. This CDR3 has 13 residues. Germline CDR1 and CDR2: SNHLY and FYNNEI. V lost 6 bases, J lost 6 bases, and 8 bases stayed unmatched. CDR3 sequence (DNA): TGTGCCAGCAGCCTTGTTGGGGGGGGCGAGCAGTACTTC. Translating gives CASSLVGGGEQYF. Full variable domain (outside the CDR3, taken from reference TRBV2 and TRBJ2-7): EPEVTQTPSHQVTQMGQEVILRCVPISNHLYFYWYRQILGQKVEFLVSFYNNEISEKSEIFDDQFSVERPDGSNFTLKIRSTKLEDSAMYFCASSLVGGGEQYFGPGTRLTVT.

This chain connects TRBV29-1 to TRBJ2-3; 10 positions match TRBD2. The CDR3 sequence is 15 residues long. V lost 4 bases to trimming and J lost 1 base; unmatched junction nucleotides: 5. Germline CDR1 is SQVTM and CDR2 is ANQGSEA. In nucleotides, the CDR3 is TGCAGCGTTGTTTTAGCGGGGGGACGCACAGATACGCAGTATTTT. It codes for CSVVLAGGRTDTQYF.

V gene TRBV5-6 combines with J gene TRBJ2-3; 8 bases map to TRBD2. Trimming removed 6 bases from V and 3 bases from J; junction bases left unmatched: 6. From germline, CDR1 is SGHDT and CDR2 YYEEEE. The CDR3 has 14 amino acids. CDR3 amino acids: CASNPGLGTDTQYF. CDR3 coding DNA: TGTGCCAGCAACCCGGGACTAGGGACAGATACGCAGTATTTT. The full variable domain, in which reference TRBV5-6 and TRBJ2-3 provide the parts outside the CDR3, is DAGVTQSPTHLIKTRGQQVTLRCSPKSGHDTVSWYQQALGQGPQFIFQYYEEEERQRGNFPDRFSGHQFPNYSSELNVNALLLGDSALYLCASNPGLGTDTQYFGPGTRLTVL.

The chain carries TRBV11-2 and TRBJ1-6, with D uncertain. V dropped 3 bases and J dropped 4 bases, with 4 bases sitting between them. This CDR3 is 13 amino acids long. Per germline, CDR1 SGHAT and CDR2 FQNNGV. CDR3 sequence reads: CASSFDYNSPLHF. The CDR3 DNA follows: TGTGCCAGCAGCTTTGATTATAATTCACCCCTCCACTTT.

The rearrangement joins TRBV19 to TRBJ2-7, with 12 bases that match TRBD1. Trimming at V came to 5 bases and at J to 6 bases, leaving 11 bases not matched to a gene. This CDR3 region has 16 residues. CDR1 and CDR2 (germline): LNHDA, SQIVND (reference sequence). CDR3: CASSSRGTGGRAEQYF. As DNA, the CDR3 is TGTGCCAGTAGTTCCAGAGGGACAGGGGGCAGGGCCGAGCAGTACTTC.

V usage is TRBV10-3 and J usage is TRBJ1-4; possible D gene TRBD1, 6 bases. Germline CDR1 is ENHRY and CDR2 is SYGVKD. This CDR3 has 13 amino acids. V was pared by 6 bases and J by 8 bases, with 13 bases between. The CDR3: CAISSGEKEKLFF. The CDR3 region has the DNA TGTGCCATCAGCTCAGGGGAAAAAGAAAAACTGTTTTTT.

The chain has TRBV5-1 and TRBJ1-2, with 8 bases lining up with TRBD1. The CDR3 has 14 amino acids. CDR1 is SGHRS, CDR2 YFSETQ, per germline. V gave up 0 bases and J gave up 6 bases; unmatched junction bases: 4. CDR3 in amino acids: CASSLGTGWDGYTF. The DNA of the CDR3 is TGCGCCAGCAGCTTGGGGACAGGGTGGGATGGCTACACCTTC.

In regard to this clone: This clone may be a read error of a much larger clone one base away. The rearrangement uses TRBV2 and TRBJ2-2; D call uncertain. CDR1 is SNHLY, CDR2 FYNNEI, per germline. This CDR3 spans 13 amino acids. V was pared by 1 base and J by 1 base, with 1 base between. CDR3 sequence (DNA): TGTGCCAGCAGTGAAGAGAACACCGGGGAGCTGTTTTTT. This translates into CASSEENTGELFF.

The CDR3 DNA reads TGCGCCAGCAGCTTGGGGCCCTCATTCGAAAAACTGTTTTTT. Translating gives CASSLGPSFEKLFF. This rearrangement joins TRBV5-1 to TRBJ1-4; D is uncertain. Germline CDR1 SGHRS, CDR2 YFSETQ. This CDR3 has 14 residues. V lost 0 bases to trimming and J lost 8 bases, with 11 bases between them. Complete variable domain (other parts from reference TRBV5-1 and TRBJ1-4): KAGVTQTPRYLIKTRGQQVTLSCSPISGHRSVSWYQQTPGQGLQFLFEYFSETQRNKGNFPGRFSGRQFSNSRSEMNVSTLELGDSALYLCASSLGPSFEKLFFGSGTQLSVL.

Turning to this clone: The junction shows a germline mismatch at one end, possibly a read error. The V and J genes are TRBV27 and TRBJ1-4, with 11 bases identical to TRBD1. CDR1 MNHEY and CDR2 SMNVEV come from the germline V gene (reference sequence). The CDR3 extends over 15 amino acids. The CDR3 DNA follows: TGTGCCAGCAGCCCCGGACAGGGGGCTAAGGAAAAACTGTTTTTT. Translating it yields CASSPGQGAKEKLFF.

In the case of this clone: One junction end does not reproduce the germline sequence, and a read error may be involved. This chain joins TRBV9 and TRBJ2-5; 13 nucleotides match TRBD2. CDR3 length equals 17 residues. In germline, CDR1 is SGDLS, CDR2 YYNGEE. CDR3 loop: CASSSGTSGTTQGTQYF. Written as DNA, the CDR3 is TGTGCCAGCAGCTCTGGGACTAGCGGGACCACCCAAGGGACCCAGTACTTC.

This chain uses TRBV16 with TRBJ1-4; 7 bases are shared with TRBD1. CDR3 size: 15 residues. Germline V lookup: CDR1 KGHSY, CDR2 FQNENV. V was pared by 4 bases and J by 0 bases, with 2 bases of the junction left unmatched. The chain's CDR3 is CASSPGQATNEKLFF. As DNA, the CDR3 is TGTGCCAGCAGCCCCGGACAGGCAACTAATGAAAAACTGTTTTTT.

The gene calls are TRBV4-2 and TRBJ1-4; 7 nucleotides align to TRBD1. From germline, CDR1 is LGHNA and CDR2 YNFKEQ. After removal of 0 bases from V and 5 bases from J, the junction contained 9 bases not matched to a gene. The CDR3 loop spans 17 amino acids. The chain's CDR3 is CASSQDTRQGGNEKLFF. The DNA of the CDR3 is TGTGCCAGCAGCCAAGATACCAGGCAGGGGGGGAATGAAAAACTGTTTTTT.

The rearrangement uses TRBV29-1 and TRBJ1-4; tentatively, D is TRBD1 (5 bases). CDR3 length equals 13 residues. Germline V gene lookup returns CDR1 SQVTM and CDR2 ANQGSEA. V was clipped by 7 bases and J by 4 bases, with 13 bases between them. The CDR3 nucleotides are TGCAGCGCATTGGACACGAGTAATGAAAAACTGTTTTTT. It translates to CSALDTSNEKLFF.

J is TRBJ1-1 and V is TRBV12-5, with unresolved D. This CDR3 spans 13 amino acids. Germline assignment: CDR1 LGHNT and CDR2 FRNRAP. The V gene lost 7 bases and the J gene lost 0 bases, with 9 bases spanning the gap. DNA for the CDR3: TGTGCTAGTGTGACGACCATGAACACTGAAGCTTTCTTT. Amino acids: CASVTTMNTEAFF.

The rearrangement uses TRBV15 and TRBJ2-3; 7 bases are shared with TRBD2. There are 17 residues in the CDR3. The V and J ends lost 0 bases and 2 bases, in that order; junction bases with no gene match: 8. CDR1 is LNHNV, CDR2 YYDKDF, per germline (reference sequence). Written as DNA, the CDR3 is TGTGCCACCAGCAGAGATATGTCTAGCGGTATCACAGATACGCAGTATTTT. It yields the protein CATSRDMSSGITDTQYF.